This T cell receptor beta chain was sequenced in a study of blood T cell repertoires in COVID-19. The germline gives CDR1 GTSNPN, CDR2 SVGIG (reference sequence). CDR3 size: 14 residues. The ends were cut back, 3 bases at V and 8 bases at J, with 19 bases in the middle. Original handling: Estimation of nucleated cell counts relied on the amplification of reference gene primers. Clones were read by immunoSEQ multiplex PCR, and TCRdb kept only the in-frame ones, dropping some. V and J calls and clone size follow that table, whereas D and trimming were derived from the DNA. The table records approximately 390,000 clones, around 87% of them present only once. Followed over time, Seattle patients had been enrolled while infection was active.

Sequencing was done on a sample of peripheral blood. This sequence originates from a woman aged 55 to 70 with COVID-19, enrolled during active disease. V gene TRBV30 combines with J gene TRBJ1-1; a possible D gene is TRBD1 (5 bases). CDR3 region: CAWRLWGGPPEAFF. In nucleotides, the CDR3 is TGTGCCTGGAGGCTTTGGGGGGGACCCCCCGAAGCTTTCTTT.